These 18 T cell receptor beta chains were sequenced from one sample in a study of human T cells and chemical hapten exposure. Documented time point: patch test 3, about 24 weeks after DPC sensitization. Treatment: therapeutic diphenylcyclopropenone sensitization with weekly scalp DPC. TCRdb processed the RACE reads anew with MiXCR; each CDR3 protein has one entry. The repertoire includes some 89,000 distinct CDR3 sequences, about 28% of them detected once, and 9% to 12% sits in the top ten. Sequenced here: whole blood, sampled in connection with sensitization to the hapten diphenylcyclopropenone (DPC). These receptors originate from a man aged 40-55 years with alopecia areata. Some clones in this sample may be carry-over from other donors' samples.

V gene TRBV5-1 combines with J gene TRBJ2-2, with 11 bases aligning to TRBD2. Germline trimming cut 7 bases from V and 6 bases from J; bases unmatched to any gene: 14. Germline V gene sequence: CDR1 SGHRS, CDR2 YFSETQ. This CDR3 region has 17 residues. CDR3 amino acids: CASSSSPSGRISGELFF. The CDR3 bases are TGCGCCAGCTCATCATCTCCTAGCGGGAGGATTTCCGGGGAGCTGTTTTTT. The variable domain in full, completed from reference TRBV5-1 and TRBJ2-2, reads KAGVTQTPRYLIKTRGQQVTLSCSPISGHRSVSWYQQTPGQGLQFLFEYFSETQRNKGNFPGRFSGRQFSNSRSEMNVSTLELGDSALYLCASSSSPSGRISGELFFGEGSRLTVL.

The J gene is TRBJ2-7, the V gene TRBV7-9; 7 nucleotides line up with TRBD1. V lost 3 bases and J lost 2; bases outside the gene matches: 4. This CDR3 region has 14 residues. CDR1 and CDR2 (germline): SEHNR, FQNEAQ (reference sequence). The CDR3 is CASSFGTAPYEQYF. The CDR3 region has the DNA TGTGCCAGCAGCTTCGGGACAGCCCCCTACGAGCAGTACTTC.

The rearrangement links TRBV7-3 to TRBJ2-2; the match to TRBD1 covers 8 bases. This CDR3 contains 15 residues. Germline V gives CDR1 SGHTA, CDR2 FQGTGA. Trimming cost V 8 bases and J 1 base; bases outside gene matches: 6. For the CDR3, the DNA is TGTGCCAGCCGGGGGACAGGCATGAACACCGGGGAGCTGTTTTTT. This codes for CASRGTGMNTGELFF.

V gene TRBV9 combines with J gene TRBJ2-5; 10 bases map to TRBD2. The CDR3 consists of 16 residues. V dropped 0 bases and J dropped 3; count of bases not matched to a gene: 5. The germline gives CDR1 SGDLS, CDR2 YYNGEE. The CDR3 DNA follows: TGTGCCAGCAGCGTAGGGCTAGCGGGAGCAGAAGAGACCCAGTACTTC. Translating gives CASSVGLAGAEETQYF. Using reference TRBV9 and TRBJ2-5 for the parts outside the CDR3, the full variable domain is DSGVTQTPKHLITATGQRVTLRCSPRSGDLSVYWYQQSLDQGLQFLIQYYNGEERAKGNILERFSAQQFPDLHSELNLSSLELGDSALYFCASSVGLAGAEETQYFGPGTRLLVL.

The table lists this clonotype with a few counts. The CDR3 spells CASTRDSTNEKLFF. As DNA, the CDR3 is TGTGCCAGCACCCGTGACAGTACTAATGAAAAACTGTTTTTT. The V and J genes are TRBV28 and TRBJ1-4, with D possibly matching TRBD1 (5 bases). The CDR3 contains 14 residues. The germline CDR1 and CDR2 sequences are MDHEN and SYDVKM. V dropped 7 bases and J dropped 2 bases, with 11 bases sitting between them.

This chain links TRBV4-1 with TRBJ2-1; D is perhaps TRBD1 (7 bases). The V end lost 1 base, the J end lost 2 bases, and 18 bases lay between the germline ends. The CDR3 extends over 18 amino acids. In germline, CDR1 is MGHRA, CDR2 YSYEKL. CDR3 nucleotide sequence: TGCGCCAGCAGCCAAGCCCGGGACAGAGGAGGGACCTACAATGAGCAGTTCTTC. Protein sequence: CASSQARDRGGTYNEQFF.

This clonotype has a handful of counts. This chain links TRBV5-1 with TRBJ2-1, with 13 bases identical to TRBD2. Germline V gives CDR1 SGHRS, CDR2 YFSETQ. This CDR3 has 18 amino acids. V trimming: 4 bases; J trimming: 8 bases; junction bases outside the gene matches: 15. The CDR3 DNA sequence: TGCGCCAGCAGCCAGGGGGGGAGGACTAGCGGGAGAGTCTATGAGCAGTTCTTC. This encodes CASSQGGRTSGRVYEQFF.

This clonotype appeared a few times. The chain combines TRBV28 with TRBJ2-7; D perhaps matches TRBD1 (6 bases). This CDR3 spans 15 amino acids. V dropped 4 bases and J dropped 1 base, with 14 bases sitting between them. From germline, CDR1 is MDHEN and CDR2 SYDVKM. Here the CDR3 DNA reads TGTGCCAGCAGTTCCGTGGGGGCCGGATCCTACGAGCAGTACTTC. It encodes CASSSVGAGSYEQYF.

This clonotype was seen many times. This sequence joins TRBV28 and TRBJ1-6; D not resolved. The length of the CDR3 is 14 residues. Trimming took 1 base from V and 7 from J, leaving 8 bases between them. Germline V gene sequence: CDR1 MDHEN, CDR2 SYDVKM. The CDR3 sequence: CASSLFGKNSPLHF. The CDR3 DNA follows: TGTGCCAGCAGTTTATTTGGCAAGAATTCACCCCTCCACTTT.

CDR3 bases: TGTGCCAGCAGTAGGGACAGGGGAACCGGGGAGCTGTTTTTT. Its translation is CASSRDRGTGELFF. V and J are TRBV27 and TRBJ2-2; 10 bases line up with TRBD1. The CDR3 is 14 residues long. The ends lost 5 bases at V and 5 bases at J; junction bases unmatched: 2. CDR1 and CDR2 (germline): MNHEY, SMNVEV (reference sequence).

The J gene is TRBJ1-5, the V gene TRBV20-1; D call uncertain. CDR3 size: 16 residues. V shed 0 bases and J shed 6 bases, with 18 bases lying between them. CDR1 DFQATT and CDR2 SNEGSKA come from the germline V gene (reference sequence). CDR3 sequence reads: CSARDGLPEGVQPQHF. The CDR3 DNA is TGCAGTGCTAGAGATGGTTTGCCAGAGGGCGTTCAGCCCCAGCATTTT.

This clonotype was seen more than once but under ten times. The chain recombines TRBV2 with TRBJ1-4, with a tentative D call TRBD1 (5 bases). The CDR3 loop spans 16 amino acids. Germline loops: CDR1 SNHLY, CDR2 FYNNEI. V was cut by 6 bases and J by 5 bases, with 19 bases left in between. CDR3 in amino acids: CASRPRQGSPNEKLFF. The CDR3 coding sequence is TGTGCCAGCAGACCGCGTCAGGGATCCCCGAATGAAAAACTGTTTTTT. The full variable domain, completed using reference TRBV2 and TRBJ1-4, is EPEVTQTPSHQVTQMGQEVILRCVPISNHLYFYWYRQILGQKVEFLVSFYNNEISEKSEIFDDQFSVERPDGSNFTLKIRSTKLEDSAMYFCASRPRQGSPNEKLFFGSGTQLSVL.

This clonotype was counted at least ten times. The chain couples TRBV7-2 to TRBJ1-6; a possible D gene is TRBD1 (5 bases). CDR1 is SGHTA, CDR2 FQGNSA, per germline. The CDR3 runs to 15 residues. V lost 0 bases and J lost 9, with 12 bases in between. The CDR3 spells CASSLANSGTSPLHF. For the CDR3, the DNA is TGTGCCAGCAGCTTAGCTAACTCAGGGACTTCACCCCTCCACTTT.

This clonotype was detected only a few times. This sequence joins TRBV20-1 and TRBJ2-3, with 7 bases that match TRBD2. The CDR3 covers 12 residues. The V and J ends lost 5 bases and 3 bases, in that order; junction bases with no gene match: 2. Germline lookup yields CDR1 DFQATT and CDR2 SNEGSKA (reference sequence). CDR3 sequence (DNA): TGCAGTGCTCGGCGGGGGACAGATACGCAGTATTTT. Its protein product is CSARRGTDTQYF.

The chain links TRBV14 to TRBJ2-2, with TRBD1 matching over 7 bases. The CDR3 length is 19 residues. The V gene's germline CDR1 is SGHDN and CDR2 FVKESK. The J segment lost 0 bases and the V segment lost 4 bases, leaving 14 bases of the junction unmatched. CDR3 protein: CASSPHSPVDRANTGELFF. DNA for the CDR3: TGTGCCAGCAGCCCTCATTCGCCCGTCGACAGGGCGAACACCGGGGAGCTGTTTTTT.

The genes are TRBV27 and TRBJ2-7, with D perhaps TRBD2 (5 bases). V was cut by 2 bases and J by 3 bases, with 14 bases left in between. There are 15 residues in the CDR3. CDR1 MNHEY and CDR2 SMNVEV come from the germline V gene (reference sequence). The CDR3 nucleotides read TGTGCCAGCAGTTTAGTACCCGGGGTATACTACGAGCAGTACTTC. Its translation is CASSLVPGVYYEQYF.

The rearrangement uses TRBV6-5 and TRBJ2-5; D remains unclear. Germline-derived CDR1 and CDR2 are MNHEY and SVGAGI. Trimming took 2 bases from V and 4 from J, leaving 8 bases between them. The CDR3 loop spans 13 amino acids. The CDR3 loop reads CASSYSRAETQYF. The CDR3, as DNA: TGTGCCAGCAGTTACAGCCGAGCAGAGACCCAGTACTTC.

The V gene is TRBV30, the J gene TRBJ1-5; perhaps TRBD1 as D (6 bases). The CDR3 has 13 residues. V gave up 1 base and J gave up 4 bases, with 8 bases separating them. The germline V gene has CDR1 GTSNPN and CDR2 SVGIG (reference sequence). The CDR3 DNA reads as TGTGCCTGGAGTGGGGGGCGAAATCAGCCCCAGCATTTT. It is translated as CAWSGGRNQPQHF.